This T cell receptor (beta chain) was sequenced in a study of OX40 agonist ivuxolimab in advanced cancers. Study summary: At doses from 0.01 to 10 mg/kg, patients were given intravenous ivuxolimab every 2 weeks.

Germline V gene data show CDR1 as SQVTM and CDR2 as ANQGSEA. The V and J ends lost 4 bases and 9 bases, in that order; junction bases with no gene match: 5. CDR3 length: 13 amino acids. Sequencing was performed with immunoSEQ multiplex PCR; in TCRdb, only in-frame clones are kept and a portion is missing. The sample has 45,000 to 50,000 clones, around nine tenths seen once. The source is an adult with an advanced solid tumor such as melanoma, head and neck, liver or kidney cancer. The V and J genes are TRBV29-1 and TRBJ1-6; 8 bases match TRBD1. Sequenced material: CD4+ or CD8+ T cells sorted from blood, taken in a trial of the OX40 agonist ivuxolimab. CDR3 region: CSVATGDGSPLHF. The CDR3 DNA reads as TGCAGCGTTGCGACAGGGGATGGTTCACCCCTCCACTTT.